These 32 T cell receptor beta chains came from one sample sequenced in a study of CD8 T cells in Susac syndrome (dated 2019 in TCRdb). Receptor libraries were prepared by the immunoSEQ multiplex PCR assay. RNA was extracted using the RNeasy kit, and about 0.45 to 1 microgram was reverse transcribed with random hexamers. Clones were called with MiXCR by TCRdb after fastp trimmed the public reads at Q25, and only in-frame beta chains were retained. Rows merge per CDR3 protein into single entries with the most common DNA and genes. This sample is represented by under 200,000 distinct CDR3 sequences; approximately 94% of them were singletons. The top ten constitute 0.098% of the sample. Sequencing was done on a sample of CD4+ T cells from PBMCs. All receptors derive from a human donor with Susac syndrome.

The J gene is TRBJ2-5, the V gene TRBV6-6, with 14 bases matching TRBD2. Germline assignment: CDR1 MNHNY and CDR2 SVGAGI (reference sequence). V shed 6 bases, J shed 4 bases, and the junction held 7 bases outside the gene matches. The CDR3 runs 16 residues. CDR3 coding DNA: TGTGCCAGCAGCCTTAGACTAGCGGGGGGGCGAGAGACCCAGTACTTC. Protein sequence: CASSLRLAGGRETQYF.

The CDR3 nucleotides read TGTGCCTGGAGTGTGGATCCGGAGCCTGAGTACGAGCAGTACTTC. Translated, it gives CAWSVDPEPEYEQYF. V is TRBV30 and J is TRBJ2-7; D not certain. Trimming left V 0 bases short and J 4 bases short, with 16 bases between. The CDR3 is made up of 15 amino acids. CDR1 GTSNPN and CDR2 SVGIG come from the germline V gene (reference sequence).

The rearrangement links TRBV11-2 to TRBJ2-4; possible D gene TRBD1, 6 bases. The V gene's germline CDR1 is SGHAT and CDR2 FQNNGV. Trimming removed 6 bases from V and 8 bases from J, with 17 bases in between. The length of the CDR3 is 14 residues. CDR3 sequence: CASRRTAPWDIQYF. The CDR3 bases are TGTGCCAGCAGGAGGACAGCCCCTTGGGACATTCAGTACTTC.

The CDR3 sequence: CASSLLTGEETQYF. CDR3 nucleotides: TGTGCCAGCAGTCTGTTGACAGGGGAAGAGACCCAGTACTTC. V is TRBV6-2 or TRBV6-3 and J is TRBJ2-5; 8 bases map to TRBD1. CDR1 is MNHEY, CDR2 SVGEGT, per germline. This CDR3 region has 14 residues. V shed 5 bases and J 3 bases; nucleotides not matched to a gene: 5.

The chain links TRBV19 to TRBJ1-1; the D gene is possibly TRBD1 (5 bases). V gave up 4 bases and J gave up 4 bases, with 13 bases separating them. The CDR3 has 14 amino acids. Germline V gives CDR1 LNHDA, CDR2 SQIVND (reference sequence). CDR3 loop: CASSNQGRFTEAFF. DNA of the CDR3: TGTGCCAGTAGTAACCAGGGAAGATTCACTGAAGCTTTCTTT.

This chain joins TRBV3-1 and TRBJ2-1; D may correspond to TRBD1 or TRBD2 (6 bases each). Trimming left V 4 bases short and J 7 bases short, with 14 bases between. Germline loops: CDR1 LGHDT, CDR2 YNNKEL (reference sequence). The CDR3 contains 14 residues. The CDR3 loop reads CASSRPGGRNEQFF. Here the CDR3 DNA reads TGTGCCAGCAGCCGCCCTGGGGGGCGGAATGAGCAGTTCTTC.

The chain recombines TRBV4-1 with TRBJ2-6; D may correspond to TRBD1 or TRBD2 (5 bases each). The V and J ends lost 2 bases and 0 bases respectively, with 14 bases between them. The germline V gene encodes CDR1 MGHRA and CDR2 YSYEKL. CDR3 size: 18 residues. CDR3 DNA: TGCGCCAGCAGCCAACCATTGGGGGTGACCTCTGGGGCCAACGTCCTGACTTTC. It is translated as CASSQPLGVTSGANVLTF.

This sequence joins TRBV3-1 and TRBJ2-6; D ambiguous. Trimming shortened V by 4 bases and J by 0 bases, and 7 bases separated the two germline ends. The germline V gene has CDR1 LGHDT and CDR2 YNNKEL (reference sequence). There are 15 residues in the CDR3. The DNA for the CDR3 is TGTGCCAGCAGCCTACTTGGCTCTGGGGCCAACGTCCTGACTTTC. Its protein product is CASSLLGSGANVLTF.

The chain has TRBV12-3 or TRBV12-4 and TRBJ2-3; 7 bases agree with TRBD1. This CDR3 is built from 12 residues. Trimming cost V 5 bases and J 7 bases; bases outside gene matches: 3. In nucleotides, the CDR3 is TGTGCCAGCAGTATACAGGGGCATACGCAGTATTTT. Translation: CASSIQGHTQYF.

V is TRBV29-1 and J is TRBJ1-6; D possibly corresponds to TRBD1 (5 bases). Trimming cost V 4 bases and J 5 bases, with 12 bases left between them. The CDR3 length is 14 residues. Per germline, CDR1 SQVTM and CDR2 ANQGSEA. CDR3 amino acids: CSVGQGTDNSPLHF. For the CDR3, the DNA is TGCAGCGTTGGGCAGGGCACGGATAATTCACCCCTCCACTTT. Supplemented by reference TRBV29-1 and TRBJ1-6, the full variable domain reads SAVISQKPSRDICQRGTSLTIQCQVDSQVTMMFWYRQQPGQSLTLIATANQGSEATYESGFVIDKFPISRPNLTFSTLTVSNMSPEDSSIYLCSVGQGTDNSPLHFGNGTRLTVT.

This clonotype was observed a single time. The gene calls are TRBV7-8 and TRBJ1-6; D unresolved. The germline gives CDR1 SGHVS, CDR2 FQNEAQ. The length of the CDR3 is 14 residues. Trimming cost V 6 bases and J 4 bases, with 10 bases left between them. The CDR3 DNA follows: TGTGCCAGCAGTTTTGGAAGTTATAATTCACCCCTCCACTTT. This translates into CASSFGSYNSPLHF.

This rearrangement joins TRBV9 to TRBJ2-5, with TRBD1 identical over 7 bases. The CDR3 length is 15 residues. Per germline, CDR1 SGDLS and CDR2 YYNGEE. The ends lost 4 bases at V and 7 bases at J; junction bases unmatched: 13. CDR3 coding DNA: TGTGCCAGCAGCCCGCCCCCACAGGGGTACGGGACCCAGTACTTC. Its protein product is CASSPPPQGYGTQYF.

V is TRBV9 and J is TRBJ1-1; possibly TRBD1 for D (6 bases). Germline loops: CDR1 SGDLS, CDR2 YYNGEE. V was trimmed by 0 bases and J by 4 bases, leaving 10 bases between them. The CDR3 runs to 14 residues. For the CDR3, the DNA is TGTGCCAGCAGCGTAGCGGGGGGGGCCACTGAAGCTTTCTTT. Amino acids: CASSVAGGATEAFF.

The chain joins TRBV4-3 to TRBJ2-5; D might be TRBD2 (5 bases). This CDR3 region has 15 residues. Germline values: CDR1 LGHNA, CDR2 YSLEER. Trimming cost V 0 bases and J 5 bases, with 13 bases left between them. The CDR3 DNA follows: TGCGCCAGCAGCCAAGACTTGGGCGGGCGGGAGACCCAGTACTTC. Translation gives CASSQDLGGRETQYF.

The V and J genes are TRBV29-1 and TRBJ2-1; D is ambiguous. This CDR3 region has 14 residues. V lost 0 bases, J lost 4 bases, and 10 bases lay in between. Germline V gives CDR1 SQVTM, CDR2 ANQGSEA. The CDR3, as DNA: TGCAGCGTTGAAGAAGAGGCAGAGTACAATGAGCAGTTCTTC. Translation: CSVEEEAEYNEQFF.

The V and J genes are TRBV7-9 and TRBJ2-1; TRBD2 agrees at 12 bases. V shed 5 bases and J 8 bases; nucleotides not matched to a gene: 10. Germline V gene data show CDR1 as SEHNR and CDR2 as FQNEAQ (reference sequence). The CDR3 has 16 amino acids. The CDR3 spells CASSPDLAGGPDEQFF. The CDR3 DNA follows: TGTGCCAGCAGCCCCGATCTAGCGGGGGGGCCGGATGAGCAGTTCTTC.

This clonotype was observed a single time. The J gene is TRBJ2-3, the V gene TRBV18; unclear D gene. The V gene's germline CDR1 is KGHSH and CDR2 LQKENI. V was shortened by 6 bases and J by 0 bases, with 7 bases between the two germline ends. The CDR3 is 13 amino acids. The CDR3: CASSQTSTDTQYF. The CDR3 bases are TGTGCCAGCTCCCAGACTAGCACAGATACGCAGTATTTT.

This clonotype was detected only a few times. V is TRBV4-2 and J is TRBJ2-2, with D uncertain. The CDR3 spans 13 residues. Germline V gene sequence: CDR1 LGHNA, CDR2 YNFKEQ. Trimming took off 0 bases at V and 4 bases at J, with 3 bases between the two ends. DNA for the CDR3: TGTGCCAGCAGCCAAGATTTCACCGGGGAGCTGTTTTTT. It specifies CASSQDFTGELFF.

The rearrangement uses TRBV11-2 and TRBJ2-5; D unresolved. This CDR3 is 13 amino acids long. The ends were cut back, 1 base at V and 1 base at J, with 4 bases in the middle. Germline V gives CDR1 SGHAT, CDR2 FQNNGV. CDR3 sequence (DNA): TGTGCCAGCAGCTTAGCCCTCCAAGAGACCCAGTACTTC. It codes for CASSLALQETQYF.

A single count supports this clonotype. The chain uses TRBV19 and TRBJ1-2; no clear D gene. CDR3 length: 12 residues. Germline values: CDR1 LNHDA, CDR2 SQIVND (reference sequence). V lost 8 bases to trimming and J lost 4 bases, with 11 bases between them. The DNA of the CDR3 is TGTGCCAGTGCCGACGAAGGCTATGGCTACACCTTC. Its protein product is CASADEGYGYTF. Full variable domain (remainder filled in from reference TRBV19 and TRBJ1-2): DGGITQSPKYLFRKEGQNVTLSCEQNLNHDAMYWYRQDPGQGLRLIYYSQIVNDFQKGDIAEGYSVSREKKESFPLTVTSAQKNPTAFYLCASADEGYGYTFGSGTRLTVV.

The chain links TRBV6-4 to TRBJ2-3; 11 bases match TRBD2. Germline trimming cut 0 bases from V and 5 bases from J; bases unmatched to any gene: 4. The CDR3 consists of 16 residues. Germline V gene sequence: CDR1 MRHNA, CDR2 SNTAGT. Here the CDR3 reads CASSDSSSGGIDTQYF. CDR3 bases: TGTGCCAGCAGTGACTCATCTAGCGGGGGGATAGATACGCAGTATTTT.

V is TRBV4-2 and J is TRBJ2-6; D is unresolved. This CDR3 spans 15 amino acids. Germline V gene data show CDR1 as LGHNA and CDR2 as YNFKEQ. Trimming pared 0 bases from V and 3 bases from J, leaving 6 bases between. The CDR3 loop reads CASSQDGVGANVLTF. Written as DNA, the CDR3 is TGTGCCAGCAGCCAAGACGGAGTTGGGGCCAACGTCCTGACTTTC.

This CDR3 is CSVSPGADTQYF. The CDR3 DNA is TGCAGCGTGTCTCCAGGGGCAGATACGCAGTATTTT. The chain has TRBV29-1 and TRBJ2-3; possibly TRBD1 for D (6 bases). CDR3 length equals 12 residues. CDR1 is SQVTM, CDR2 ANQGSEA, per germline. V lost 6 bases and J 4 bases, leaving 11 bases between the germline ends.

This clonotype was picked up one time. The J gene is TRBJ2-2, the V gene TRBV4-3; D remains ambiguous. This CDR3 is built from 14 residues. Germline V gives CDR1 LGHNA, CDR2 YSLEER. The germline V and J ends were trimmed by 0 bases and 5 bases, with 7 bases remaining between them. The CDR3 loop reads CASSQDRFTGELFF. Here the CDR3 DNA reads TGCGCCAGCAGCCAAGATCGGTTTACCGGGGAGCTGTTTTTT.

The chain uses TRBV4-1 and TRBJ1-1; D is uncertain. CDR1 is MGHRA and CDR2 is YSYEKL in the germline V gene. V shed 0 bases and J shed 4 bases, with 9 bases lying between them. CDR3 length: 14 residues. The CDR3 DNA follows: TGCGCCAGCAGCCAAGATCTGAGAGTCACTGAAGCTTTCTTT. Translated, it gives CASSQDLRVTEAFF.

This chain links TRBV5-1 with TRBJ2-3; 12 bases map to TRBD1. Germline V CDR1 and CDR2: SGHRS, YFSETQ. This CDR3 spans 18 amino acids. V trimming: 4 bases; J trimming: 6 bases; junction bases outside the gene matches: 15. The CDR3 bases are TGCGCCAGCAGCCTGGGACAGGGGGCCCACATGGGTAGCGATACGCAGTATTTT. Residues: CASSLGQGAHMGSDTQYF. Variable domain in full (rest from reference TRBV5-1 and TRBJ2-3): KAGVTQTPRYLIKTRGQQVTLSCSPISGHRSVSWYQQTPGQGLQFLFEYFSETQRNKGNFPGRFSGRQFSNSRSEMNVSTLELGDSALYLCASSLGQGAHMGSDTQYFGPGTRLTVL.

Remarks on this clonotype: Sequence at one end of the junction differs from germline and may be a read error. This rearrangement joins TRBV30 to TRBJ2-5; no clear D gene. The germline V gene has CDR1 GTSNPN and CDR2 SVGIG (reference sequence). The CDR3 covers 13 residues. This CDR3 is CAWRGSAQETFDF. CDR3 nucleotide sequence: TGTGCCTGGAGGGGAAGCGCTCAAGAGACGTTCGACTTC.

The CDR3 loop is CASSAAMGETEAFF. CDR3 DNA: TGTGCCAGCAGCGCCGCTATGGGAGAGACTGAAGCTTTCTTT. The chain joins TRBV3-1 to TRBJ1-1, with D unresolved. CDR1 is LGHDT, CDR2 YNNKEL, per germline (reference sequence). The CDR3 covers 14 residues. With 5 bases removed from V and 5 bases from J, the gap between germline ends came to 15 bases. The whole variable domain, remainder taken from reference TRBV3-1 and TRBJ1-1, is DTAVSQTPKYLVTQMGNDKSIKCEQNLGHDTMYWYKQDSKKFLKIMFSYNNKELIINETVPNRFSPKSPDKAHLNLHINSLELGDSAVYFCASSAAMGETEAFFGQGTRLTVV.

The chain carries TRBV29-1 and TRBJ1-2; a possible D gene is TRBD1 (5 bases). Germline lookup yields CDR1 SQVTM and CDR2 ANQGSEA. Trimming took 6 bases from V and 9 from J, leaving 14 bases between them. This CDR3 is 11 amino acids long. The CDR3 nucleotides are TGCAGCGTAGAACCGGGGCCCAGCTACACCTTC. Its protein product is CSVEPGPSYTF.

This sequence joins TRBV30 and TRBJ1-2; TRBD1 matches at 7 bases. J gave up 3 bases and V 4 bases, and 5 bases lay outside the gene matches. In germline, CDR1 is GTSNPN, CDR2 SVGIG (reference sequence). This CDR3 has 13 residues. DNA for the CDR3: TGTGCCTGGAATCGGGACAGAGACTATGGCTACACCTTC. This sequence encodes CAWNRDRDYGYTF.

The gene calls are TRBV20-1 and TRBJ1-2; D gene ambiguous. The CDR3 sequence is 11 residues long. The V gene lost 6 bases and the J gene lost 6 bases, with 11 bases spanning the gap. Germline-derived CDR1 and CDR2 are DFQATT and SNEGSKA (reference sequence). The CDR3 DNA follows: TGCAGTGCGGTTGTGGTCGATGGCTACACCTTC. It codes for CSAVVVDGYTF.

V gene TRBV20-1 combines with J gene TRBJ2-3; 7 positions match TRBD2. Germline values: CDR1 DFQATT, CDR2 SNEGSKA (reference sequence). The junction had 8 bases not matched to a gene; V was cut back by 4 bases and J by 4 bases. The CDR3 totals 14 residues. The CDR3 reads CSAISGVRADTQYF. The CDR3 DNA reads as TGCAGTGCTATAAGCGGGGTCCGAGCAGATACGCAGTATTTT.